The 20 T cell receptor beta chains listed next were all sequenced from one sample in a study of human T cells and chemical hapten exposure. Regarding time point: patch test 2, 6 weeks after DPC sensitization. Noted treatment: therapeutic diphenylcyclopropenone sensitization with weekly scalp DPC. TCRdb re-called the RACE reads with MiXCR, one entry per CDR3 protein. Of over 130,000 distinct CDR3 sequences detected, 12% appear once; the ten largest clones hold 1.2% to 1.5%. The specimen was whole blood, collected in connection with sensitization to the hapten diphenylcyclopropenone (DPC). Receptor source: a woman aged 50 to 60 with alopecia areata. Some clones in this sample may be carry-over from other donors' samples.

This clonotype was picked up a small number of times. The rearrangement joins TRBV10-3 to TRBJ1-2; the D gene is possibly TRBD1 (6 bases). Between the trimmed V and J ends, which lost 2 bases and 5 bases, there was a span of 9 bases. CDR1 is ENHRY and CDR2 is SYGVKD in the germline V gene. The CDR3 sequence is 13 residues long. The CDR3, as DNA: TGTGCCATCAGTGAGGTGCAGGGGTATGGCTACACCTTC. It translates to CAISEVQGYGYTF.

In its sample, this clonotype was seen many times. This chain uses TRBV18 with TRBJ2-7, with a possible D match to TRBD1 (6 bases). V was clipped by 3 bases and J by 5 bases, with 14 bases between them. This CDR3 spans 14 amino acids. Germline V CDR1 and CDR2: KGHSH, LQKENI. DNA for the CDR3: TGTGCCAGCTCACCCCGACAGGAAAGGGACGAGCAGTACTTC. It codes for CASSPRQERDEQYF. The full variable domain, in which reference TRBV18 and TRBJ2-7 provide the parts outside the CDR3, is NAGVMQNPRHLVRRRGQEARLRCSPMKGHSHVYWYRQLPEEGLKFMVYLQKENIIDESGMPKERFSAEFPKEGPSILRIQQVVRGDSAAYFCASSPRQERDEQYFGPGTRLTVT.

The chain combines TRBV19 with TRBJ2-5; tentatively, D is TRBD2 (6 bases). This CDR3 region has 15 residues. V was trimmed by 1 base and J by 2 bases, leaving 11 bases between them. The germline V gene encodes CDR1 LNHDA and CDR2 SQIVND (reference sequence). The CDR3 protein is CASSIVRGTQETQYF. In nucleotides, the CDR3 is TGTGCCAGTAGTATAGTTCGCGGGACGCAAGAGACCCAGTACTTC.

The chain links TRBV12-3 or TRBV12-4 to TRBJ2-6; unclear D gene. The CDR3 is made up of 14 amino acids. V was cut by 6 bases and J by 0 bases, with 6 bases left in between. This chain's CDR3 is CASRSHSGANVLTF. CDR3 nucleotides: TGTGCCAGCAGGAGTCACTCTGGGGCCAACGTCCTGACTTTC.

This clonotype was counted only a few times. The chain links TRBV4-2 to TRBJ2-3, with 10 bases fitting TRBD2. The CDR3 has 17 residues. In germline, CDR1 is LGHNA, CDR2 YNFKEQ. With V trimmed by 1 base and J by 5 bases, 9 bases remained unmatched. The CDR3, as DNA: TGTGCCAGCAGCCAAGGAGAAAGCGGGAGGGGGATAGATACGCAGTATTTT. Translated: CASSQGESGRGIDTQYF.

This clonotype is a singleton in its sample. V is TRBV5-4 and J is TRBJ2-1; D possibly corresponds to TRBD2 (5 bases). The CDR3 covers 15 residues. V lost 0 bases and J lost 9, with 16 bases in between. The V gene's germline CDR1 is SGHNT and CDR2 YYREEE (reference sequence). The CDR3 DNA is TGTGCCAGCAGCTTGGAAGGAGGTAGCATCGGTGAGCAGTTCTTC. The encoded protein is CASSLEGGSIGEQFF.

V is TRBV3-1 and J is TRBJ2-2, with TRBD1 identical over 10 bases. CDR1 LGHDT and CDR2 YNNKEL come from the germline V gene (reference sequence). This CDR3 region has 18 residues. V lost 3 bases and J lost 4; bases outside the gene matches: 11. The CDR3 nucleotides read TGTGCCAGCAGCCACCGACGTGTGGGACAGGGGTCCACCGGGGAGCTGTTTTTT. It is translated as CASSHRRVGQGSTGELFF.

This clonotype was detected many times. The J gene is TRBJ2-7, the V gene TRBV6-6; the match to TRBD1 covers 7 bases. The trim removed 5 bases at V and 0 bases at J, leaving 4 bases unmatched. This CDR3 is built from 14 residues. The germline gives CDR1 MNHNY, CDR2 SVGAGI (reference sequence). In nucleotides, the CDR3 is TGTGCCAGCAGTAGGGACAGTAGCTCCTACGAGCAGTACTTC. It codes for CASSRDSSSYEQYF.

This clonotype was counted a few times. This CDR3 is CAWSVKSGPYEQYF. CDR3 nucleotides: TGTGCCTGGAGTGTAAAGAGCGGACCATACGAGCAGTACTTC. The V gene is TRBV30, the J gene TRBJ2-7; a weak D match, TRBD2 (5 bases). Germline V gene sequence: CDR1 GTSNPN, CDR2 SVGIG (reference sequence). Trimming removed 0 bases from V and 4 bases from J, with 13 bases in between. The CDR3 sequence is 14 residues long.

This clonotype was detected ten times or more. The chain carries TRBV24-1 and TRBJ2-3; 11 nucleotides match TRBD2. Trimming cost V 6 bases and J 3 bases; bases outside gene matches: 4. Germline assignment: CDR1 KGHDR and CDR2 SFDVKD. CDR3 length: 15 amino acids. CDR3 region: CATSSGTSGTDTQYF. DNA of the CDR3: TGTGCCACCAGTTCCGGGACTAGCGGTACAGATACGCAGTATTTT.

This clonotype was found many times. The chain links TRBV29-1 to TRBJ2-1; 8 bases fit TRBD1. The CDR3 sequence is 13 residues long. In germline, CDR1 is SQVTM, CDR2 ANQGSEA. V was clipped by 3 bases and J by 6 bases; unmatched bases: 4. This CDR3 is CSVEQGAGNEQFF. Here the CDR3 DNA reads TGCAGCGTTGAGCAGGGGGCAGGCAATGAGCAGTTCTTC.

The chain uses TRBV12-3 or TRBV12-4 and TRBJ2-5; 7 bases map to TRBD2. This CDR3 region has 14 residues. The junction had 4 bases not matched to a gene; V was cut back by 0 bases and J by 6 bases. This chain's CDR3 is CASSLAGRGKTQYF. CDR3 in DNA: TGTGCCAGCAGTTTAGCGGGGAGGGGTAAGACCCAGTACTTC.

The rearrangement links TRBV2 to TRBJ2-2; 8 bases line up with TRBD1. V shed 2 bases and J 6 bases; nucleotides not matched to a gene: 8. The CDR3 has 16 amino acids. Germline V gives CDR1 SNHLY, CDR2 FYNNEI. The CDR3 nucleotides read TGTGCCAGCAGTGAAAACCAGGGGGCCCCACCCGGGGAGCTGTTTTTT. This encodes CASSENQGAPPGELFF.

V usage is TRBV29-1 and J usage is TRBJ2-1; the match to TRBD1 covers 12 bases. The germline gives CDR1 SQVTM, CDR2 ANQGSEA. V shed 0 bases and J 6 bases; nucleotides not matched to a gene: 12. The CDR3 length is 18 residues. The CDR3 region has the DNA TGCAGCGTTGAAGATAGTAGAGCCGGGACAGGGGGCCCCAATGAGCAGTTCTTC. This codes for CSVEDSRAGTGGPNEQFF.

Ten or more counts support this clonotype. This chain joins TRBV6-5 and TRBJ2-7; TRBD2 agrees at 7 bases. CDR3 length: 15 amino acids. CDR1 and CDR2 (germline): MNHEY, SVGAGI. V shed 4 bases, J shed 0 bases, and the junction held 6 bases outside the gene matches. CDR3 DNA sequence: TGTGCCAGCAGTTCCCCCGGGAGGAGCTCCTACGAGCAGTACTTC. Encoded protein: CASSSPGRSSYEQYF.

The CDR3 nucleotides are TGTGCCAGCAGCAAAGTGGGGGGAGTCCCCTCCTACGAGCAGTACTTC. The encoded protein is CASSKVGGVPSYEQYF. This chain joins TRBV21-1 and TRBJ2-7; TRBD2 is the table's D call, not checked against the DNA. TRBV21-1 is a pseudogene locus. The CDR3 runs to 16 residues.

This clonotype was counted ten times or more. In DNA, the CDR3 is TGTGCCAGCAGTTCACAGCGCCTTACGCAGTATTTT. Translated: CASSSQRLTQYF. V is TRBV28 and J is TRBJ2-3; D not resolved. Between the trimmed V and J ends, which lost 4 bases and 8 bases, there was a span of 10 bases. Germline V gene lookup returns CDR1 MDHEN and CDR2 SYDVKM. The CDR3 contains 12 residues.

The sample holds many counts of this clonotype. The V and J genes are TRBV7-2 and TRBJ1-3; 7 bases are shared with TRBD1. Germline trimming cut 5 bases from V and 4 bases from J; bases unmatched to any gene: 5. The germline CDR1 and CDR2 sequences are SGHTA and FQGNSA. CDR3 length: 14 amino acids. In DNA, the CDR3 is TGTGCCAGCAGCCCGGGACAGATAGGAAACACCATATATTTT. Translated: CASSPGQIGNTIYF.

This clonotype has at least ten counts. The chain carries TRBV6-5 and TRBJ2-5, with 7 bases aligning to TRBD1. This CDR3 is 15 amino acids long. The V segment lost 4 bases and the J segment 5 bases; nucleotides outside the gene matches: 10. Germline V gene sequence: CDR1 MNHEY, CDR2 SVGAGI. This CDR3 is CASSLTGSPQETQYF. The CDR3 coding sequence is TGTGCCAGCAGTTTGACAGGGAGCCCGCAGGAGACCCAGTACTTC.

The CDR3 nucleotides read TGTGCCAGCAGCGTAGGTTACAGTTCGAACACTGAAGCTTTCTTT. It specifies CASSVGYSSNTEAFF. The gene calls are TRBV9 and TRBJ1-1; D is undetermined. The V gene's germline CDR1 is SGDLS and CDR2 YYNGEE. V was cut by 0 bases and J by 1 base, with 10 bases left in between. This CDR3 contains 15 residues.